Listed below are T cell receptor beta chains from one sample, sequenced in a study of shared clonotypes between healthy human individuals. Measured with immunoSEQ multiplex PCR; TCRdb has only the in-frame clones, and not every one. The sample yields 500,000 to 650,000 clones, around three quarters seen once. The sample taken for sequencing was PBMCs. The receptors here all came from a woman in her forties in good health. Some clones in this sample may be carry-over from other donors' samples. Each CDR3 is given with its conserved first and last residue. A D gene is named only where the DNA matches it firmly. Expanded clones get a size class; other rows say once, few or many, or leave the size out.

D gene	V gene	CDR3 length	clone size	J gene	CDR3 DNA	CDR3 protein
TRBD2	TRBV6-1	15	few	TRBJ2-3	TGTGCCAGCAACCCAGCGGGATTTACGGGAGATACGCAGTATTTT	CASNPAGFTGDTQYF
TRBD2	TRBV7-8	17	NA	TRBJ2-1	TGTGCCAGCAGCCTACGATTAGCGGGAGAGTCGACAAATGAGCAGTTCTTC	CASSLRLAGESTNEQFF
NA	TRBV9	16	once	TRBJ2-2	TGTGCCAGCAGCGTAGAAGCGGGCACGAACACCGGGGAGCTGTTTTTT	CASSVEAGTNTGELFF
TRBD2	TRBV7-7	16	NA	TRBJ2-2	TGTGCTAGCAGCCAGGGACTAGCGGCCGGCGAAGGGGAGCTGTTTTTT	CASSQGLAAGEGELFF
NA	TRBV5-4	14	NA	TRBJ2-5	TGTGCCAGCAGTTTGGACGGGATCCAAGAGACCCAGTACTTC	CASSLDGIQETQYF
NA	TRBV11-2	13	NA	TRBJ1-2	TGTGCCAGCAGCTTAGCATGGGGGGATGGCTACACCTTC	CASSLAWGDGYTF
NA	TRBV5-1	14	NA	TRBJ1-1	TGCGCCAGCAGCGCGCCGGACAGTTCTAACGAAGCTTTCTTT	CASSAPDSSNEAFF
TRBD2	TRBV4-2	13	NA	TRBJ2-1	TGTGCCAGCAGCCGGGGACTAGTCAATGAGCAGTTCTTC	CASSRGLVNEQFF
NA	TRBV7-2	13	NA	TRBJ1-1	TGTGCCAGCAGCCGAGAAGTGAACACTGAAGCTTTCTTT	CASSREVNTEAFF
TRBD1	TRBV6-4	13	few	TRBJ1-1	TGTGCCAGCAGTGAACACAGGGGCACTGAAGCTTTCTTT	CASSEHRGTEAFF
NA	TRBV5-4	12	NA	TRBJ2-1	TGTGCCAGCAACGTCGGGGACAATGAGCAGTTCTTC	CASNVGDNEQFF